This paragraph covers one T cell receptor (beta chain) sequence. Its antigen is not yet known. No quality values exist for individual bases; no much larger clone is one base distant. Preparation of the library involved 5' RACE. Data came from an Illumina HiSeq 2500. A second 7 to 11 cycle PCR used a sample-barcoded 5' primer and a J-beta primer mix. Each TCR beta cDNA molecule received a unique molecular identifier from a template-switch 5' adaptor carrying 12 random nucleotides. At least 2.5 million CDR3-containing paired-end reads were obtained from each sample. All of the RNA was converted into first-strand cDNA using the Mint cDNA synthesis kit, with a TRBC-specific oligonucleotide serving as the primer. After uracil-DNA glycosylase treatment, a first 18-cycle PCR used universal primers M1SS and BC2_uni_R on all cDNA. The study's processing was this. For normalization, 1 million high-quality reads, each with a distinct molecular identifier, were randomly selected from each sample. Instead of being binned into consensus sequences, reads with shared molecular identifiers were discarded. MiTCR, with a Q25 quality threshold and the strictest error-elimination algorithm, was used for CDR3 identification, clonotype clustering and error correction. Lower-bound total TCR beta diversity was estimated with a nonparametric unseen species model using Euler transformation. TCRdb cleaned the public reads at Q25 with fastp, built clones with MiXCR and kept in-frame beta chains. Each CDR3 protein gets just one entry, which takes the most common genes and DNA from the rows behind it. TCRdb's processing, not the authors', yielded these V and J calls. This sample gives around 1,500,000 distinct CDR3 sequences in total; 25% to 30% of them show up just once. The top ten clones comprise about 7.7% of the sample.

This sample is part of a study of blood T cells in healthy people across ages (dated by TCRdb to between 2014 and 2017). At the level of the whole study: Template switching captured roughly one uniquely barcoded TCR beta cDNA molecule per two T cells in model experiments. Age-related changes in TCR beta repertoire diversity were measured in the study by deep sequencing normalized with unique cDNA molecular identifiers. Two additional independent replicas of 1 million unique cDNA reads from the same blood draw were analyzed for two donors (one aged 18 to 29 and one aged 80 or older). The donors were divided into four age groups: young (average around 17 years), middle-aged (under 40), aged (roughly 60) and long-lived (around 80). Donors of different ages were randomly distributed across sequencing lanes to avoid experimental bias.

The paper as a whole reports these results and caveats: As age increased, observed TCR beta diversity per million T cells dropped in a roughly linear way, and a significant reduction was already evident by age about 40. Estimates of total diversity based on one million sequenced T cells were considered lower bounds and underestimates. A strong correlation was found between observed TCR beta diversity and the percentage of naive T cells measured by flow cytometry. The CMV infection status of donors was not known, potentially confounding age-related changes in expanded clonotypes. Compared with the aged group, more naive CD4+ T cells, fewer expanded clones and increased TCR diversity were shown by the long-lived group, suggesting age selection. Since profiling was done on bulk unsorted PBMCs, naive and antigen-experienced compartments could not be conclusively compared.

Taken from cysteine to phenylalanine, the CDR3 has 15 residues. Solely the CDR3 DNA is kept, with 45 bases framed from the first base. In the germline V gene, CDR1 corresponds to MNHEY and CDR2 to SVGAGI. V loses 4 bases of germline sequence and J loses 5 bases, and the interval between the two ends is 15 bases. The donors were under 40 Caucasian individuals from Russia, aged roughly 6 to 90 years, who were systemically healthy. Each donor gave roughly 11 milliliters of peripheral blood, drawn into EDTA-treated Vacutainer tubes. Ficoll-Paque density-gradient centrifugation was used to isolate PBMCs, with at least 6.5 million per sample. Total RNA, at least 6 micrograms per sample, was extracted from PBMCs with Trizol reagent. For every donor, flow cytometry on a PBMC aliquot measured the percentage of naive CD45RAhigh/CD27high T cells.

This receptor was taken from a woman younger than 45 in good health. The material sequenced was blood. This chain joins TRBV6-5 to TRBJ2-1; the D gene may be TRBD1 or TRBD2, since each aligns over 5 bases. The sequence in DNA is TGTGCCAGCAGTTCCGGGACCCTGATCGACAATGAGCAGTTCTTC. This translates into CASSSGTLIDNEQFF.